This TCR beta chain was documented in a study of cytomegalovirus exposure and HLA in healthy donors. V lost 5 bases and J 2 bases, leaving 15 bases between the germline ends. Germline V CDR1 and CDR2: LNHNV, YYDKDF (reference sequence). This CDR3 has 15 residues. The PCR ran on 60 Vbeta and 13 Jbeta primers. Data came from immunoSEQ multiplex PCR; TCRdb stores just in-frame clones and leaves some out. The sample lists 200,000 or so clones, about 79% occurring once. The sequence was collected from a boy younger than 10 in good health and CMV-seronegative. V is TRBV15 and J is TRBJ1-2, with a tentative D call TRBD1 (5 bases). The sequenced sample consisted of PBMCs. Written as DNA, the CDR3 is TGTGCCACCAGCTACCCTTTGACAGAGAACTATGGCTACACCTTC. Its protein product is CATSYPLTENYGYTF.